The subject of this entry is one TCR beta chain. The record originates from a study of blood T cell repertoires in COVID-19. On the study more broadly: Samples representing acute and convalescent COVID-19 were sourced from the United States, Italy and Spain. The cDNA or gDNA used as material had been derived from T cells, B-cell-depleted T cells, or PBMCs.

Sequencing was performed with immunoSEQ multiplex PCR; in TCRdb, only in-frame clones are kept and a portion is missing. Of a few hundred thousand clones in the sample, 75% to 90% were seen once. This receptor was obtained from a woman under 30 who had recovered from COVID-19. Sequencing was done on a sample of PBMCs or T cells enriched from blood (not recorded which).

For the CDR3, the DNA is TGTGCCGTACACAGGGCCCCTGGAAACACCATATATTTT. Its translation is CAVHRAPGNTIYF. The J gene is TRBJ1-3, the V gene TRBV11-2, with a tentative D call TRBD1 (6 bases). The CDR3 has 13 amino acids. The germline CDR1 and CDR2 sequences are SGHAT and FQNNGV. Trimming removed 11 bases from V and 2 bases from J, with 13 bases in between.